One sample yielded the 28 T cell receptor beta chains listed below, sequenced in a study of cytomegalovirus exposure and HLA in healthy donors. PCR employed 60 Vbeta and 13 Jbeta primers. The assay was immunoSEQ multiplex PCR, and TCRdb's table has in-frame clones only and misses some. The sample records some 160,000 clones, 65% to 85% being singletons. Sequencing was performed on PBMCs. These receptors were collected from a woman under 30 in good health and CMV-seronegative.

This rearrangement joins TRBV14 to TRBJ1-6; D is possibly TRBD1 (6 bases). The CDR3 consists of 15 residues. The V end was cut by 3 bases, the J end by 6 bases, with 12 bases between. Germline-derived CDR1 and CDR2 are SGHDN and FVKESK. The CDR3 DNA reads TGTGCCAGCAGCCATATTGGACAGCCTAATTCACCCCTCCACTTT. It translates to CASSHIGQPNSPLHF.

V usage is TRBV11-3 and J usage is TRBJ2-1, with D possibly being TRBD2 (5 bases). This CDR3 is built from 15 residues. V shed 5 bases and J shed 5 bases, with 16 bases lying between them. CDR1 and CDR2 (germline): SGHNT, YENEEA. The CDR3: CASSQMGRRDNEQFF. The DNA of the CDR3 is TGTGCCAGCAGCCAGATGGGGAGAAGGGACAATGAGCAGTTCTTC.

This clone turned up a few times. J is TRBJ1-5 and V is TRBV6-4, with 8 positions matching TRBD1. The CDR3 runs 13 residues. V was clipped by 6 bases and J by 9 bases; unmatched bases: 7. Germline V gene data show CDR1 as MRHNA and CDR2 as SNTAGT. CDR3: CASSGQGEGPQHF. The CDR3 bases are TGTGCCAGCAGCGGACAGGGCGAGGGGCCCCAGCATTTT.

J is TRBJ2-7 and V is TRBV28, with TRBD2 identical over 8 bases. The CDR3 totals 13 residues. Germline CDR1 reads MDHEN; CDR2 reads SYDVKM. The ends lost 8 bases at V and 4 bases at J; junction bases unmatched: 7. CDR3 residues: CASLAAGGYEQYF. As DNA, the CDR3 is TGTGCCAGCTTAGCGGCGGGGGGATACGAGCAGTACTTC.

This clone was counted only a few times. The CDR3 here is CASRYSGTSVNEQFF. Written as DNA, the CDR3 is TGTGCCAGCAGGTATTCCGGGACTAGCGTCAATGAGCAGTTCTTC. The rearrangement uses TRBV7-9 and TRBJ2-1; 10 positions agree with TRBD2. Unmatched junction bases numbered 8, after V lost 6 bases and J lost 6 bases. This CDR3 contains 15 residues. Per the germline V gene, CDR1 is SEHNR and CDR2 is FQNEAQ (reference sequence).

The chain couples TRBV6-1 to TRBJ1-2; unclear D gene. V was pared by 11 bases and J by 4 bases, with 17 bases between. The length of the CDR3 is 13 residues. Germline V gives CDR1 MNHNS, CDR2 SASEGT. DNA for the CDR3: TGTGCCTCCGGGGTTAAGGGTCTCTATGGCTACACCTTC. Translating it yields CASGVKGLYGYTF.

The rearrangement links TRBV4-1 to TRBJ2-1, with 14 positions matching TRBD2. The CDR3 is 18 amino acids. The germline V gene has CDR1 MGHRA and CDR2 YSYEKL. V shed 7 bases, J shed 9 bases, and the junction held 17 bases outside the gene matches. CDR3 in amino acids: CASTPTSGGASAAGEQFF. The CDR3 nucleotides read TGCGCCAGCACACCGACTAGCGGGGGGGCCTCGGCAGCGGGTGAGCAGTTCTTC.

The chain uses TRBV13 and TRBJ1-1, with D possibly matching TRBD1 (5 bases). The V gene lost 0 bases and the J gene lost 3 bases, with 17 bases spanning the gap. The CDR3 length is 17 residues. Germline values: CDR1 PRHDT, CDR2 FYEKMQ (reference sequence). The DNA for the CDR3 is TGTGCCAGCAGCTTAGGGCAGGGCCGCGATCGGGACACTGAAGCTTTCTTT. The encoded protein is CASSLGQGRDRDTEAFF.

This clone came up once. The rearrangement uses TRBV7-9 and TRBJ1-2, with no clear D. The V and J ends lost 2 bases and 7 bases respectively, with 8 bases between them. This CDR3 has 12 residues. Germline CDR1 is SEHNR and CDR2 is FQNEAQ (reference sequence). The CDR3 DNA follows: TGTGCCAGCAGCTTATTGGAGAGTGGCTACACCTTC. Its translation: CASSLLESGYTF.

This sequence joins TRBV25-1 and TRBJ1-2; TRBD1 might be the D (6 bases). CDR1 is MGHDK, CDR2 SYGVNS, per germline. This CDR3 has 13 amino acids. Deletions cut 6 bases from V and 8 bases from J, with 16 bases between. The CDR3 nucleotides read TGTGCCAGCAGGGGGGCCCAGAATTGGGGCTACACCTTC. Translating it yields CASRGAQNWGYTF.

The chain uses TRBV30 and TRBJ1-1; 12 nucleotides match TRBD1. This CDR3 has 13 amino acids. Germline-derived CDR1 and CDR2 are GTSNPN and SVGIG (reference sequence). The ends lost 7 bases at V and 5 bases at J; junction bases unmatched: 5. CDR3 in amino acids: CASPGQGATEAFF. The DNA for the CDR3 is TGTGCCTCGCCGGGACAGGGGGCGACTGAAGCTTTCTTT. Filled out from reference TRBV30 and TRBJ1-1, the complete variable domain reads SQTIHQWPATLVQPVGSPLSLECTVEGTSNPNLYWYRQAAGRGLQLLFYSVGIGQISSEVPQNLSASRPQDRQFILSSKKLLLSDSGFYLCASPGQGATEAFFGQGTRLTVV.

V and J are TRBV27 and TRBJ2-7; maybe TRBD2 (6 bases). Between the trimmed V and J ends, which lost 6 bases and 3 bases, there was a span of 21 bases. The CDR3 has 16 residues. Germline V gives CDR1 MNHEY, CDR2 SMNVEV (reference sequence). Here the CDR3 DNA reads TGTGCCAGCAGGAGTTTGGGGTCGGGGGAGAACTACGAGCAGTACTTC. It codes for CASRSLGSGENYEQYF.

The chain has TRBV4-1 and TRBJ2-3; D might be TRBD1 (5 bases). The CDR3 is made up of 16 amino acids. The V gene's germline CDR1 is MGHRA and CDR2 YSYEKL. V shed 2 bases and J shed 2 bases, with 14 bases lying between them. The CDR3 region has the DNA TGCGCCAGCAGCCAACGTGGGGCGGAGATCACAGATACGCAGTATTTT. The encoded protein is CASSQRGAEITDTQYF.

For this clone: Other DNA sequences within the sample encode an identical CDR3. The V gene is TRBV18, the J gene TRBJ2-5; D is perhaps TRBD2 (5 bases). CDR1 is KGHSH, CDR2 LQKENI, per germline. The CDR3 totals 13 residues. Deletions cut 6 bases from V and 3 bases from J, with 11 bases between. The CDR3 DNA follows: TGTGCCAGCTCTCCCGGACTGGAAGAGACCCAGTACTTC. Protein sequence: CASSPGLEETQYF. Drawing the rest from reference TRBV18 and TRBJ2-5, the complete variable domain is NAGVMQNPRHLVRRRGQEARLRCSPMKGHSHVYWYRQLPEEGLKFMVYLQKENIIDESGMPKERFSAEFPKEGPSILRIQQVVRGDSAAYFCASSPGLEETQYFGPGTRLLVL.

The chain couples TRBV7-9 to TRBJ2-7; D unclear. Trimming cost V 2 bases and J 3 bases, with 2 bases left between them. The CDR3 spans 11 residues. From germline, CDR1 is SEHNR and CDR2 FQNEAQ (reference sequence). The CDR3 bases are TGTGCCAGCAGCTTATACTACGAGCAGTACTTC. Protein product: CASSLYYEQYF.

This chain connects TRBV13 to TRBJ2-2; D might be TRBD2 (7 bases). Trimming took off 5 bases at V and 1 base at J, with 17 bases between the two ends. This CDR3 region has 17 residues. In germline, CDR1 is PRHDT, CDR2 FYEKMQ (reference sequence). The DNA of the CDR3 is TGTGCCAGCAGCCCTACCCCGGGGGGCGAGAACACCGGGGAGCTGTTTTTT. Encoded protein: CASSPTPGGENTGELFF.

The chain uses TRBV28 and TRBJ1-1; a weak D match, TRBD1 (5 bases). Trimming left V 7 bases short and J 6 bases short, with 18 bases between. The CDR3 has 14 amino acids. Germline V lookup: CDR1 MDHEN, CDR2 SYDVKM. The CDR3, as DNA: TGTGCCAGCACCGAACTCTGGGGCTCGGCTGAAGCTTTCTTT. Protein sequence: CASTELWGSAEAFF.

This clone has just one count. The rearrangement uses TRBV27 and TRBJ2-3, with 8 bases identical to TRBD2. V gave up 6 bases and J gave up 3 bases; unmatched junction bases: 8. Germline V CDR1 and CDR2: MNHEY, SMNVEV (reference sequence). The CDR3 length is 15 residues. CDR3 DNA sequence: TGTGCCAGCAGCGACCTCGGGGGGGGGACAGATACGCAGTATTTT. It specifies CASSDLGGGTDTQYF.

V usage is TRBV21-1 and J usage is TRBJ2-1; the table names TRBD2, a call not compared with the DNA. TRBV21-1 is a pseudogene locus. CDR3 length equals 16 residues. The CDR3 is CASRRLAGGTYNEQFF. Written as DNA, the CDR3 is TGTGCCAGCAGGAGACTAGCGGGGGGGACCTACAATGAGCAGTTCTTC.

The chain carries TRBV7-7 and TRBJ2-5, with D perhaps TRBD2 (6 bases). Germline-derived CDR1 and CDR2 are SSHAT and FNYEAQ (reference sequence). Trimming cost V 4 bases and J 4 bases, with 13 bases left between them. The CDR3 is 14 residues long. CDR3 nucleotide sequence: TGTGCCAGCAGCTGGCAGGCGGGGACAGAGACCCAGTACTTC. Amino acids: CASSWQAGTETQYF.

The genes are TRBV18 and TRBJ1-5; the D is unclear. V was pared by 2 bases and J by 0 bases, with 8 bases between. Germline CDR1 KGHSH, CDR2 LQKENI. CDR3 length equals 15 residues. Here the CDR3 DNA reads TGTGCCAGCTCACCAGGAGGTTATAGCAATCAGCCCCAGCATTTT. Translation: CASSPGGYSNQPQHF.

The chain uses TRBV19 and TRBJ1-5; a weak D match, TRBD1 (5 bases). The germline CDR1 and CDR2 sequences are LNHDA and SQIVND (reference sequence). The CDR3 extends over 15 amino acids. V lost 5 bases, J lost 2 bases, and 13 bases lay in between. CDR3 protein: CASSSQGHRNQPQHF. The CDR3 bases are TGTGCCAGTAGTTCCCAGGGTCATCGCAATCAGCCCCAGCATTTT. The full variable domain, its missing parts supplied by reference TRBV19 and TRBJ1-5, is DGGITQSPKYLFRKEGQNVTLSCEQNLNHDAMYWYRQDPGQGLRLIYYSQIVNDFQKGDIAEGYSVSREKKESFPLTVTSAQKNPTAFYLCASSSQGHRNQPQHFGDGTRLSIL.

The chain recombines TRBV2 with TRBJ1-2; D uncertain. CDR3 length equals 13 residues. Germline CDR1 and CDR2: SNHLY and FYNNEI. Deletions cut 5 bases from V and 2 bases from J, with 9 bases between. The CDR3 bases are TGTGCCAGCAGTTTAGCAGAGAACTATGGCTACACCTTC. Its translation is CASSLAENYGYTF.

V usage is TRBV28 and J usage is TRBJ2-7, with D maybe TRBD2 (6 bases). With 5 bases removed from V and 2 bases from J, the gap between germline ends came to 13 bases. The CDR3 contains 14 residues. In germline, CDR1 is MDHEN, CDR2 SYDVKM. CDR3 sequence: CASSKGGVPYEQYF. The CDR3 coding sequence is TGTGCCAGCAGTAAGGGAGGCGTCCCCTACGAGCAGTACTTC.

As DNA, the CDR3 is TGTGCCAGCAGCTGGACAGGGATGGGCACTGAAGCTTTCTTT. Protein sequence: CASSWTGMGTEAFF. The chain has TRBV5-5 and TRBJ1-1, with 8 bases that match TRBD1. Looked up from germline, CDR1 is SGHKS and CDR2 is YYEKEE (reference sequence). The V and J ends lost 3 bases and 4 bases, in that order; junction bases with no gene match: 5. CDR3 length equals 14 residues. Filled out from reference TRBV5-5 and TRBJ1-1, the complete variable domain reads DAGVTQSPTHLIKTRGQQVTLRCSPISGHKSVSWYQQVLGQGPQFIFQYYEKEERGRGNFPDRFSARQFPNYSSELNVNALLLGDSALYLCASSWTGMGTEAFFGQGTRLTVV.

The chain employs TRBV27 and TRBJ1-2; D may be TRBD1 (5 bases). Germline V gene sequence: CDR1 MNHEY, CDR2 SMNVEV (reference sequence). This CDR3 is 13 amino acids long. With 8 bases removed from V and 0 bases from J, the gap between germline ends came to 10 bases. CDR3 protein: CASSTAANYGYTF. The CDR3, as DNA: TGTGCCAGCTCGACAGCAGCTAACTATGGCTACACCTTC.

This rearrangement joins TRBV4-1 to TRBJ1-1; D remains unclear. CDR1 and CDR2 from the germline V gene are MGHRA and YSYEKL. The CDR3 consists of 15 residues. The ends were cut back, 0 bases at V and 4 bases at J, with 12 bases in the middle. Here the CDR3 reads CASSQEEAMGTEAFF. In DNA form, the CDR3 reads TGCGCCAGCAGCCAAGAGGAGGCAATGGGCACTGAAGCTTTCTTT.

V is TRBV6-1 and J is TRBJ1-3; no reliable D call. The CDR3 length is 15 residues. V was pared by 6 bases and J by 0 bases, with 12 bases between. Germline V gives CDR1 MNHNS, CDR2 SASEGT. CDR3 residues: CASRAGSGSGNTIYF. Written as DNA, the CDR3 is TGTGCCAGCAGGGCCGGGTCGGGCTCTGGAAACACCATATATTTT.